Below, 30 T cell receptor beta chains from the same sample are listed, as sequenced in a study of Ad26.COV2.S vaccination and SARS-CoV-2 variants. TCRdb's table, derived via immunoSEQ multiplex PCR, lists solely in-frame clones and lacks some. The sample has roughly 140,000 clones; roughly 90% are singletons. The sequences come from peripheral blood, collected after recovery from COVID-19. Receptors originate from a human donor who had recovered from COVID-19.

The chain is built from TRBV9 and TRBJ2-7, with D hard to call. This CDR3 is 15 amino acids long. Germline V gene sequence: CDR1 SGDLS, CDR2 YYNGEE. The germline V and J ends were trimmed by 0 bases and 1 base, with 11 bases remaining between them. DNA for the CDR3: TGTGCCAGCAGCGTAGGGTATCACGGGTCCTACGAGCAGTACTTC. This sequence encodes CASSVGYHGSYEQYF.

The chain has TRBV29-1 and TRBJ2-1, with D unclear. Trimming stripped 4 bases from V and 8 bases from J, with 15 bases between. The length of the CDR3 is 13 residues. Germline V gene data show CDR1 as SQVTM and CDR2 as ANQGSEA. The CDR3 sequence is CSVAPPGWDEQFF. The CDR3 DNA is TGCAGCGTTGCGCCCCCGGGCTGGGATGAGCAGTTCTTC.

The gene calls are TRBV19 and TRBJ1-6; the match to TRBD1 covers 7 bases. Germline CDR1 and CDR2: LNHDA and SQIVND (reference sequence). The CDR3 spans 16 residues. The junction had 6 bases not matched to a gene; V was cut back by 3 bases and J by 4 bases. CDR3 loop: CASSIGNRGYNSPLHF. DNA of the CDR3: TGTGCCAGTAGTATTGGGAACAGGGGATATAATTCACCCCTCCACTTT.

The genes are TRBV6-6 and TRBJ1-1, with D possibly being TRBD1 (6 bases). The CDR3 loop spans 16 amino acids. In germline, CDR1 is MNHNY, CDR2 SVGAGI (reference sequence). V was clipped by 6 bases and J by 2 bases, with 19 bases between them. The CDR3 reads CASRRTEAQGNTEAFF. The CDR3 DNA reads as TGTGCCAGCAGACGGACGGAGGCACAGGGCAACACTGAAGCTTTCTTT.

CDR3 sequence (DNA): TGTGCCAGCAGCTTAGTCCAGGAGTTCAAACTTTATGGCTACACCTTC. This gives the protein CASSLVQEFKLYGYTF. The rearrangement joins TRBV11-2 to TRBJ1-2; D is unresolved. The CDR3 totals 16 residues. V lost 1 base, J lost 5 bases, and 17 bases lay in between. The V gene's germline CDR1 is SGHAT and CDR2 FQNNGV.

This sequence joins TRBV5-1 and TRBJ2-1; the match to TRBD1 covers 9 bases. Germline-derived CDR1 and CDR2 are SGHRS and YFSETQ. Trimming removed 3 bases from V and 0 bases from J; junction bases left unmatched: 16. CDR3 length: 20 amino acids. The CDR3 sequence: CASSSLRDRDRRSSYNEQFF. CDR3 nucleotides: TGCGCCAGCAGCTCTCTCCGGGACAGGGATCGTCGAAGCTCCTACAATGAGCAGTTCTTC.

This clone was counted once. The CDR3 reads CASSPVGQNTEAFF. The CDR3 DNA is TGCGCCAGCAGCCCAGTGGGGCAGAACACTGAAGCTTTCTTT. The chain couples TRBV4-3 to TRBJ1-1; a possible D gene is TRBD1 (5 bases). The V end was cut by 4 bases, the J end by 1 base, with 10 bases between. The CDR3 totals 14 residues. Germline assignment: CDR1 LGHNA and CDR2 YSLEER.

This clone came up a few times. The chain has TRBV28 and TRBJ1-5; D ambiguous. Germline V gene sequence: CDR1 MDHEN, CDR2 SYDVKM. The CDR3 runs to 16 residues. Between the trimmed V and J ends, which lost 6 bases and 0 bases, there was a span of 15 bases. In DNA form, the CDR3 reads TGTGCCAGCAGCGCCCCCACGGTTTATAGCAATCAGCCCCAGCATTTT. This sequence encodes CASSAPTVYSNQPQHF.

This clone appeared a single time. The chain employs TRBV7-2 and TRBJ1-4; D unclear. Germline CDR1 SGHTA, CDR2 FQGNSA. There are 14 residues in the CDR3. V was cut by 5 bases and J by 8 bases, with 15 bases left in between. The DNA for the CDR3 is TGTGCCAGCAGCCCCGATTCGGCGGTCGAAAAACTGTTTTTT. As protein: CASSPDSAVEKLFF.

This clone has a handful of counts. At one end, the junction sequence differs from germline, possibly due to a read error. This rearrangement joins TRBV7-7 to TRBJ1-3, with unresolved D. Germline assignment: CDR1 SSHAT and CDR2 FNYEAQ (reference sequence). The CDR3 is 15 amino acids. CDR3 region: CASSLSTQSGNTIYF. Here the CDR3 DNA reads TGTGCTAGCAGCTTATCCACCCAGTCTGGAAACACCATATATTTT. Full variable domain (rest looked up from reference TRBV7-7 and TRBJ1-3): GAGVSQSPRYKVTKRGQDVTLRCDPISSHATLYWYQQALGQGPEFLTYFNYEAQPDKSGLPSDRFSAERPEGSISTLTIQRTEQRDSAMYRCASSLSTQSGNTIYFGEGSWLTVV.

The chain is built from TRBV9 and TRBJ2-3, with 8 bases matching TRBD1. Germline loops: CDR1 SGDLS, CDR2 YYNGEE. With V trimmed by 0 bases and J by 10 bases, 16 bases remained unmatched. This CDR3 has 17 residues. The CDR3 sequence: CASSVGPQGAVRYSQYF. Written as DNA, the CDR3 is TGTGCCAGCAGCGTAGGGCCTCAGGGGGCCGTCAGATATTCGCAGTATTTT.

At least ten counts were recorded for this clone. J is TRBJ2-7 and V is TRBV13; 7 bases are a match to TRBD2. The CDR3 extends over 14 amino acids. With V trimmed by 6 bases and J by 5 bases, 10 bases remained unmatched. The germline CDR1 and CDR2 sequences are PRHDT and FYEKMQ (reference sequence). This CDR3 is CASRPAGGYHEQYF. CDR3 in DNA: TGTGCCAGCAGGCCCGCCGGGGGGTACCACGAGCAGTACTTC.

The chain has TRBV6-2 or TRBV6-3 and TRBJ2-1; no clear D gene. The germline CDR1 and CDR2 sequences are MNHEY and SVGEGT. V dropped 2 bases and J dropped 4 bases, with 6 bases sitting between them. The CDR3 covers 13 residues. The CDR3 region is CASSYDPYNEQFF. DNA of the CDR3: TGTGCCAGCAGTTACGACCCGTACAATGAGCAGTTCTTC.

The rearrangement links TRBV2 to TRBJ2-1, with D perhaps assigned TRBD1 or TRBD2 (6 bases each). The CDR3 spans 14 residues. Between the trimmed V and J ends, which lost 6 bases and 4 bases, there was a span of 13 bases. CDR1 and CDR2 from the germline V gene are SNHLY and FYNNEI. CDR3 DNA: TGTGCCAGCAGGGAGGGGGGAACTTACAATGAGCAGTTCTTC. It codes for CASREGGTYNEQFF.

The chain couples TRBV3-1 (or the pseudogene TRBV3-2) to TRBJ1-5; D might be TRBD1 (5 bases). The CDR3 contains 14 residues. CDR1 and CDR2 from the germline V gene are LGHDT and YNNKEL (reference sequence). Trimming took off 2 bases at V and 6 bases at J, with 11 bases between the two ends. The CDR3 loop is CASSQMGDGQPQHF. In nucleotides, the CDR3 is TGTGCCAGCAGCCAAATGGGGGACGGTCAGCCCCAGCATTTT.

This clone was found a few times. V gene TRBV6-5 combines with J gene TRBJ2-1; the match to TRBD2 covers 12 bases. The germline gives CDR1 MNHEY, CDR2 SVGAGI. The CDR3 totals 15 residues. V trimming: 6 bases; J trimming: 4 bases; junction bases outside the gene matches: 4. The CDR3 loop is CASRPLAGGYNEQFF. In nucleotides, the CDR3 is TGTGCCAGCAGACCACTAGCGGGGGGATACAATGAGCAGTTCTTC.

The V gene is TRBV29-1, the J gene TRBJ2-5, with TRBD2 matching 8 bases. V gave up 8 bases and J gave up 3 bases; unmatched junction bases: 8. This CDR3 is 13 amino acids long. In germline, CDR1 is SQVTM, CDR2 ANQGSEA. The CDR3, as DNA: TGCAGCTTCGGACCGGGACTAGAAGAGACCCAGTACTTC. Translating gives CSFGPGLEETQYF. The full variable domain, its missing parts supplied by reference TRBV29-1 and TRBJ2-5, is SAVISQKPSRDICQRGTSLTIQCQVDSQVTMMFWYRQQPGQSLTLIATANQGSEATYESGFVIDKFPISRPNLTFSTLTVSNMSPEDSSIYLCSFGPGLEETQYFGPGTRLLVL.

The chain combines TRBV5-4 with TRBJ2-2, with 9 bases that match TRBD1. This CDR3 comprises 18 residues. Unmatched junction bases numbered 10, after V lost 4 bases and J lost 0 bases. Germline-derived CDR1 and CDR2 are SGHNT and YYREEE (reference sequence). The CDR3 sequence: CASSPIHWTGANTGELFF. CDR3 nucleotides: TGTGCCAGCAGCCCTATTCACTGGACAGGGGCGAACACCGGGGAGCTGTTTTTT.

CDR3 bases: TGTGCCAGTAGTCGGACTAGCGGGGGGTTTTTTGTCTATGAGCAGTTCTTC. Translation: CASSRTSGGFFVYEQFF. The rearrangement uses TRBV19 and TRBJ2-1, with 14 nucleotides matching TRBD2. The CDR3 has 17 residues. Germline CDR1 and CDR2: LNHDA and SQIVND (reference sequence). V dropped 5 bases and J dropped 8; count of bases not matched to a gene: 11.

CDR3 in amino acids: CASGLVLTSGGGSEQFF. The CDR3 region has the DNA TGTGCTAGTGGTTTGGTACTTACTAGCGGGGGGGGCAGTGAGCAGTTCTTC. The J gene is TRBJ2-1, the V gene TRBV12-5, with 13 bases matching TRBD2. Trimming cost V 0 bases and J 9 bases; bases outside gene matches: 8. The CDR3 has 17 residues. Germline V gene sequence: CDR1 LGHNT, CDR2 FRNRAP. The full variable domain, its missing parts supplied by reference TRBV12-5 and TRBJ2-1, is DARVTQTPRHKVTEMGQEVTMRCQPILGHNTVFWYRQTMMQGLELLAYFRNRAPLDDSGMPKDRFSAEMPDATLATLKIQPSEPRDSAVYFCASGLVLTSGGGSEQFFGPGTRLTVL.

The chain uses TRBV19 and TRBJ2-1; D might be TRBD2 (6 bases). The CDR3 totals 15 residues. CDR1 LNHDA and CDR2 SQIVND come from the germline V gene (reference sequence). The V end lost 7 bases, the J end lost 8 bases, and 21 bases lay between the germline ends. DNA for the CDR3: TGTGCCAGTAAAGTGGGGACTCGAGGGGCCGATGAGCAGTTCTTC. Translating it yields CASKVGTRGADEQFF. Using reference TRBV19 and TRBJ2-1 for the parts outside the CDR3, the full variable domain is DGGITQSPKYLFRKEGQNVTLSCEQNLNHDAMYWYRQDPGQGLRLIYYSQIVNDFQKGDIAEGYSVSREKKESFPLTVTSAQKNPTAFYLCASKVGTRGADEQFFGPGTRLTVL.

V gene TRBV27 combines with J gene TRBJ1-4, with 7 bases aligning to TRBD1. The ends lost 6 bases at V and 6 bases at J; junction bases unmatched: 4. The CDR3 totals 13 residues. Germline V gene lookup returns CDR1 MNHEY and CDR2 SMNVEV (reference sequence). This CDR3 is CASRTGSDEKLFF. In nucleotides, the CDR3 is TGTGCCAGCAGGACAGGGTCGGATGAAAAACTGTTTTTT.

The rearrangement links TRBV19 to TRBJ1-4, with TRBD1 matching over 8 bases. Trimming took 2 bases from V and 8 from J; bases not matched to a gene: 1. Germline V gene sequence: CDR1 LNHDA, CDR2 SQIVND (reference sequence). The CDR3 contains 13 residues. This CDR3 is CASSIRDREKLFF. Written as DNA, the CDR3 is TGTGCCAGTAGTATAAGGGACAGGGAAAAACTGTTTTTT.

A word on this clone: At the DNA level, this CDR3 is encoded by other sequences in the same sample as well. The genes are TRBV19 and TRBJ1-5; D not resolved. V gave up 3 bases and J gave up 7 bases, with 7 bases separating them. Germline CDR1 is LNHDA and CDR2 is SQIVND (reference sequence). This CDR3 has 12 residues. CDR3 coding DNA: TGTGCCAGTAGTATTCTGGGGCAGCCCCAGCATTTT. This translates into CASSILGQPQHF.

The V call is TRBV2, the J call TRBJ1-2; TRBD1 might be the D (5 bases). The CDR3 totals 16 residues. Germline V gene sequence: CDR1 SNHLY, CDR2 FYNNEI. V shed 2 bases and J shed 6 bases, with 19 bases lying between them. The CDR3 DNA is TGTGCCAGCAGTGAACACTACGGCGGGGGTGAAGATGGCTACACCTTC. Translation: CASSEHYGGGEDGYTF.

The V call is TRBV19, the J call TRBJ2-1; the match to TRBD1 covers 9 bases. V trimming: 4 bases; J trimming: 3 bases; junction bases outside the gene matches: 4. The germline V gene encodes CDR1 LNHDA and CDR2 SQIVND (reference sequence). The CDR3 extends over 15 amino acids. This CDR3 reads CASSTDRGSYNEQFF. In DNA, the CDR3 is TGTGCCAGTAGTACGGACAGGGGAAGCTACAATGAGCAGTTCTTC.

A single count supports this clone. The chain joins TRBV6-1 to TRBJ2-5; D unclear. The CDR3 totals 16 residues. The ends were cut back, 3 bases at V and 1 base at J, with 15 bases in the middle. Germline V gene data show CDR1 as MNHNS and CDR2 as SASEGT. The CDR3 bases are TGTGCCAGCAGTGACCGGGCTACTCGGAGCCAAGAGACCCAGTACTTC. It translates to CASSDRATRSQETQYF.

The chain is built from TRBV5-1 and TRBJ2-5; D may be TRBD1 (6 bases). The CDR3 consists of 14 residues. V lost 7 bases and J lost 2, with 15 bases in between. Germline V gene data show CDR1 as SGHRS and CDR2 as YFSETQ. CDR3 residues: CASFKTGIQETQYF. The CDR3 DNA reads TGCGCCAGCTTCAAAACAGGGATACAAGAGACCCAGTACTTC. The full variable domain, rest sourced from reference TRBV5-1 and TRBJ2-5, is KAGVTQTPRYLIKTRGQQVTLSCSPISGHRSVSWYQQTPGQGLQFLFEYFSETQRNKGNFPGRFSGRQFSNSRSEMNVSTLELGDSALYLCASFKTGIQETQYFGPGTRLLVL.

The chain joins TRBV7-6 to TRBJ2-2; D is uncertain. V dropped 1 base and J dropped 7 bases, with 7 bases sitting between them. The CDR3 is 13 residues long. CDR1 SGHVS and CDR2 FNYEAQ come from the germline V gene. The CDR3 spells CASSLGDYGELFF. CDR3 nucleotides: TGTGCCAGCAGCTTAGGGGATTACGGGGAGCTGTTTTTT.

The rearrangement links TRBV5-8 to TRBJ1-4; 7 positions agree with TRBD1. Looked up from germline, CDR1 is SGHTS and CDR2 is YDEGEE. V lost 2 bases to trimming and J lost 8 bases; unmatched junction nucleotides: 6. The CDR3 totals 14 residues. In DNA form, the CDR3 reads TGTGCCAGCAGCTTTCACAGGGGTGGAGAAAAACTGTTTTTT. The encoded protein is CASSFHRGGEKLFF.